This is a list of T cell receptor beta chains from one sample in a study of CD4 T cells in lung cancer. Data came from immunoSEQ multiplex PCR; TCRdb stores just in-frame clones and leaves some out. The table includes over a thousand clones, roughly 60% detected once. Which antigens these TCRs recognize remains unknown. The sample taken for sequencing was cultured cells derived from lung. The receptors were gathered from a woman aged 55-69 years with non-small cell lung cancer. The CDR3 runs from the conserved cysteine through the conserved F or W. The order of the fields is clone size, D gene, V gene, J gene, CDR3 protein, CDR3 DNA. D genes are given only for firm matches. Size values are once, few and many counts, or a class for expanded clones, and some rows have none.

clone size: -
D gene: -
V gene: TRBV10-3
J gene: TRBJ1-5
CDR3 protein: CAISADSRNQPQHF
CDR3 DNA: TGTGCCATCAGCGCCGACAGCCGCAATCAGCCCCAGCATTTT

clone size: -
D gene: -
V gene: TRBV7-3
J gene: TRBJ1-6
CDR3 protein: CASSPGGGRHSPLHF
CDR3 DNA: TGTGCCAGCAGCCCTGGCGGGGGCAGGCATTCACCCCTCCACTTT

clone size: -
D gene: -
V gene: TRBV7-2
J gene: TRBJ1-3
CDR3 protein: CASSLATGLSGNTIYF
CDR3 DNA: TGTGCCAGCAGCTTAGCTACAGGACTCTCTGGAAACACCATATATTTT

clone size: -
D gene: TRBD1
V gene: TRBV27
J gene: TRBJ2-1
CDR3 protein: CASRLKGALEQFF
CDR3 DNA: TGTGCCAGCAGACTTAAGGGGGCGCTGGAGCAGTTCTTC

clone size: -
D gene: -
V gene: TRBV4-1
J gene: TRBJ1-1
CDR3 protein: CASSQDGNGVTEAFF
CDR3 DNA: TGCGCCAGCAGCCAAGACGGTAACGGGGTCACTGAAGCTTTCTTT

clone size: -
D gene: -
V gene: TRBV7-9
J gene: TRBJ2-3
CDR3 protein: CASSLGRGDTQYF
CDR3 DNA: TGTGCCAGCAGCTTAGGACGAGGGGATACGCAGTATTTT

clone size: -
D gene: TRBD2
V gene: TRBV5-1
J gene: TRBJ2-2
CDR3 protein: CASSWGTGTRKDTGELFF
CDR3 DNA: TGCGCCAGCAGCTGGGGTACCGGGACTAGAAAAGACACCGGGGAGCTGTTTTTT

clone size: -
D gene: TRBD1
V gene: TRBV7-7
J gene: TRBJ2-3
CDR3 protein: CASSPGQSRTDTQYF
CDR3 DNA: TGTGCCAGCAGCCCGGGACAGTCACGCACAGATACGCAGTATTTT

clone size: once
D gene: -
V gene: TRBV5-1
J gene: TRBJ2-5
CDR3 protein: CASSHQTLQETQYF
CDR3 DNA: TGCGCCAGCAGCCATCAGACTCTCCAAGAGACCCAGTACTTC

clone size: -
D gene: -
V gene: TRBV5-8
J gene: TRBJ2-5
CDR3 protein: CASSFLGQGGGETQYF
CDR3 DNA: TGTGCCAGCAGCTTTTTAGGGCAGGGAGGAGGAGAGACCCAGTACTTC

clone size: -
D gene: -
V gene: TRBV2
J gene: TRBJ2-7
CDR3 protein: CASRIEGTTYEQYF
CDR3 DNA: TGTGCCAGCAGGATAGAAGGGACAACCTACGAGCAGTACTTC

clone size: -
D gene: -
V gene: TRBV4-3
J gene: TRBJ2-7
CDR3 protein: CASSPAGGLGEQYF
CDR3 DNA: TGCGCCAGCAGCCCCGCCGGGGGTCTGGGGGAGCAGTACTTC

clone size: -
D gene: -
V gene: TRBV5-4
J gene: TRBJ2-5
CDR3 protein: CASSLEAGITQYF
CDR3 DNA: TGTGCCAGCAGCTTGGAGGCGGGGATAACCCAGTACTTC

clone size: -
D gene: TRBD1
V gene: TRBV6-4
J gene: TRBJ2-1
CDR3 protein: CASSDGTGIGEQFF
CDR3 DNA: TGTGCCAGCAGTGACGGGACAGGAATAGGTGAGCAGTTCTTC

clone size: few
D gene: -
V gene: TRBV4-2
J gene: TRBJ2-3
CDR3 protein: CASSPGEWVYTDTQYF
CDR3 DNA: TGTGCCAGCAGCCCTGGGGAATGGGTCTACACAGATACGCAGTATTTT

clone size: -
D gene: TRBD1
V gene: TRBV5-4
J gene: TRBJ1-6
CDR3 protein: CASSLWDRGRDSPLHF
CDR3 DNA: TGTGCCAGCAGCTTGTGGGACAGGGGGCGGGATTCACCCCTCCACTTT

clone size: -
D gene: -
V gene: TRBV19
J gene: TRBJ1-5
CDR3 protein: CASSMGRDQPQHF
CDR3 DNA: TGTGCCAGTAGTATGGGTAGAGATCAGCCCCAGCATTTT

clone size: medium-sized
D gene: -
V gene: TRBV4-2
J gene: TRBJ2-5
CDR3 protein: CASSPRDSGAETQYF
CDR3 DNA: TGTGCCAGCAGCCCCCGGGACTCGGGGGCGGAGACCCAGTACTTC

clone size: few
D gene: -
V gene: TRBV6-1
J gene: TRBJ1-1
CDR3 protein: CASSEVKGTEAFF
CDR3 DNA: TGTGCCAGCAGTGAAGTAAAGGGGACTGAAGCTTTCTTT

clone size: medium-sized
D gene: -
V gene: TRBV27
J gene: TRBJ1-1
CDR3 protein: CASSSLRVATEAFF
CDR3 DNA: TGTGCCAGCAGTTCTCTCCGGGTGGCCACTGAAGCTTTCTTT